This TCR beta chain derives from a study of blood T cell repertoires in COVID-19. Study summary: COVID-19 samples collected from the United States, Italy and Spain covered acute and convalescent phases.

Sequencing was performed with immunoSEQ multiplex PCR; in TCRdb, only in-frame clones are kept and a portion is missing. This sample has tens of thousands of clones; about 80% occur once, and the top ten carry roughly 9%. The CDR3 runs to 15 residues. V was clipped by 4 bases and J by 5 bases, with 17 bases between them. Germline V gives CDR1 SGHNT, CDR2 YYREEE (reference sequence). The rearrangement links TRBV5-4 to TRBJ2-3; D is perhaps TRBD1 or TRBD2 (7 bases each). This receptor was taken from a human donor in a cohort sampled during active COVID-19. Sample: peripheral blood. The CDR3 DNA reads TGTGCCAGCAGCATGGGACAGCGGGGCGGAGATACGCAGTATTTT. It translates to CASSMGQRGGDTQYF.